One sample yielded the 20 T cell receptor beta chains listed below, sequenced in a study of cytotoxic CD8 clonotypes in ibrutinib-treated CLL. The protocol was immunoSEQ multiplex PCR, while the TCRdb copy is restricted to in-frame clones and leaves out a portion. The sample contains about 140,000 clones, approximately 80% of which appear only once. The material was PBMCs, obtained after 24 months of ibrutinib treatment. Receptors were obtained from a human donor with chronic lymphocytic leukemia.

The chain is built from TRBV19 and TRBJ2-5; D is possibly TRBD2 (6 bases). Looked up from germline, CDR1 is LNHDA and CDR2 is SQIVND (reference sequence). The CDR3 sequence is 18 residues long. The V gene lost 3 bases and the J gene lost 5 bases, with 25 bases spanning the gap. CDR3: CASSIPASEGGLGETQYF. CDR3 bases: TGTGCCAGTAGTATTCCGGCTAGCGAGGGAGGCCTCGGGGAGACCCAGTACTTC.

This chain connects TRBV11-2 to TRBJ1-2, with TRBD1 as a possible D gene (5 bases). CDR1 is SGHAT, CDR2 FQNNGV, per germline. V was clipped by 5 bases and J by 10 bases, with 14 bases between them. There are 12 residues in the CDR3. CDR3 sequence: CASSEGGAAYTF. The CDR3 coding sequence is TGTGCCAGCAGCGAAGGTGGGGCTGCCTACACCTTC.

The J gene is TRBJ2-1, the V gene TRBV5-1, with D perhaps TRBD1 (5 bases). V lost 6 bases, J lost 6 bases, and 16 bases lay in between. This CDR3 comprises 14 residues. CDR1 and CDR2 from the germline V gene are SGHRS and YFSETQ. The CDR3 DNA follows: TGCGCCAGCACCCTCATAGGGGTTGCCAATGAGCAGTTCTTC. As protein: CASTLIGVANEQFF.

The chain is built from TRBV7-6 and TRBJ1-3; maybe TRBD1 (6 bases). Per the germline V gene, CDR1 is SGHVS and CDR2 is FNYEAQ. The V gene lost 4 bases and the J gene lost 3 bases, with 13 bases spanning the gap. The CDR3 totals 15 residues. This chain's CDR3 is CASSWGTLIGNTIYF. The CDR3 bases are TGTGCCAGCAGCTGGGGGACATTGATTGGAAACACCATATATTTT. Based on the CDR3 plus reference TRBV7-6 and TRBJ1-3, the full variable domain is GAGVSQSPRYKVTKRGQDVALRCDPISGHVSLYWYRQALGQGPEFLTYFNYEAQQDKSGLPNDRFSAERPEGSISTLTIQRTEQRDSAMYRCASSWGTLIGNTIYFGEGSWLTVV.

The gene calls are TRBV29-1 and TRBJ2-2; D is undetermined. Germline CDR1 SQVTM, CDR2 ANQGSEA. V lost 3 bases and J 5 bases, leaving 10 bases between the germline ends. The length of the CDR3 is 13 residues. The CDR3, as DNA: TGCAGCGTTGAGTGGTTAGGGACCGGGGAGCTGTTTTTT. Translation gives CSVEWLGTGELFF.

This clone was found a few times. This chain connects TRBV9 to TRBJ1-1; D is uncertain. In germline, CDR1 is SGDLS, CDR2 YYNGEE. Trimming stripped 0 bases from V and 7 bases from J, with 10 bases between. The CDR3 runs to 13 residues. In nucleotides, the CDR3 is TGTGCCAGCAGCGTAGGTCCAGCCCGTGAAGCTTTCTTT. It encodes CASSVGPAREAFF.

As DNA, the CDR3 is TGTGCCAGTAGCCCTACCAGCGGGGGGGCAGCAGATACGCAGTATTTT. Residues: CASSPTSGGAADTQYF. The rearrangement joins TRBV19 to TRBJ2-3, with TRBD2 identical over 10 bases. The length of the CDR3 is 16 residues. Germline V gives CDR1 LNHDA, CDR2 SQIVND (reference sequence). V shed 6 bases and J 4 bases; nucleotides not matched to a gene: 10. The full variable domain, with the rest looked up from reference TRBV19 and TRBJ2-3, is DGGITQSPKYLFRKEGQNVTLSCEQNLNHDAMYWYRQDPGQGLRLIYYSQIVNDFQKGDIAEGYSVSREKKESFPLTVTSAQKNPTAFYLCASSPTSGGAADTQYFGPGTRLTVL.

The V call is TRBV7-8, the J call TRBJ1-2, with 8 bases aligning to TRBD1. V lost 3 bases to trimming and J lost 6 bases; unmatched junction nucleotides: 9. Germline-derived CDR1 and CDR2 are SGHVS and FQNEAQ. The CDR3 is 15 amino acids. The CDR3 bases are TGTGCCAGCAGCTTCCTTCCAGGGGGCGGGGATGGCTACACCTTC. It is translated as CASSFLPGGGDGYTF.

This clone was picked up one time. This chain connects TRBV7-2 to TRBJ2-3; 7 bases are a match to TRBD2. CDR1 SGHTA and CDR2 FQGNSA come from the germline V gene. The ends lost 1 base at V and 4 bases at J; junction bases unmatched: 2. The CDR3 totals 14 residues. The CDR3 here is CASSLGLAADTQYF. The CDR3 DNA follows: TGTGCCAGCAGCTTAGGGCTAGCGGCAGATACGCAGTATTTT.

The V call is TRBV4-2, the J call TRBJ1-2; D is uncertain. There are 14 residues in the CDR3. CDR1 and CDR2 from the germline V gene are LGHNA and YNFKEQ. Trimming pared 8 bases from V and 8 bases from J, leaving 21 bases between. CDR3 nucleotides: TGTGCCAGCCGGGATCCCGGGCTGTCCGGCGGCTACACCTTC. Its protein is CASRDPGLSGGYTF.

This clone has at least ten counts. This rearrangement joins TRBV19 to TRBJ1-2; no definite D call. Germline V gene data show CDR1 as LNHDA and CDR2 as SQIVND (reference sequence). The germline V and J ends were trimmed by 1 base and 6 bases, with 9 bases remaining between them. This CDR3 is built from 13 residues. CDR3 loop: CASSIGLGDGYTF. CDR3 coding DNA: TGTGCCAGTAGTATAGGTTTGGGCGATGGCTACACCTTC.

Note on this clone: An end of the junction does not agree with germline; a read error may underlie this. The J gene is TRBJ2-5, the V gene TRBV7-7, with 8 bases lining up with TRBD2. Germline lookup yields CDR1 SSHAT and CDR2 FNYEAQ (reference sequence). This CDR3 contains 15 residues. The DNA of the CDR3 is TGTGCTAGCAGCCCGCGGGGGGCCCCCTCAGAGACCCAGTACTTC. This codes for CASSPRGAPSETQYF.

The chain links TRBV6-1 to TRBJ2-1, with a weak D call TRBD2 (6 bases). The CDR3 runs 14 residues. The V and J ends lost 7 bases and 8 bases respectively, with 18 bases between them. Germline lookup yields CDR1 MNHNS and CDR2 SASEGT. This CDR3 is CASIWGRPIDEQFF. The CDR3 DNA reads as TGTGCCAGCATCTGGGGGAGGCCCATAGATGAGCAGTTCTTC.

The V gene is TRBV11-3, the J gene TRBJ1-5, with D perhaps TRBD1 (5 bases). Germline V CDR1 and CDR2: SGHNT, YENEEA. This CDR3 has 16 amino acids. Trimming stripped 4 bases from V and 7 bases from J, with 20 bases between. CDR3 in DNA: TGTGCCAGCAGCTCGAGTTGGTGGGGACGGGAACAGCCCCAGCATTTT. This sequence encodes CASSSSWWGREQPQHF.

CDR3: CASSLMGGVQYF. The CDR3 bases are TGTGCCAGCAGTTTAATGGGCGGGGTGCAGTACTTC. The chain employs TRBV27 and TRBJ2-7; tentative D call: TRBD2 (6 bases). CDR1 and CDR2 from the germline V gene are MNHEY and SMNVEV (reference sequence). V was clipped by 2 bases and J by 9 bases, with 11 bases between them. CDR3 length: 12 residues.

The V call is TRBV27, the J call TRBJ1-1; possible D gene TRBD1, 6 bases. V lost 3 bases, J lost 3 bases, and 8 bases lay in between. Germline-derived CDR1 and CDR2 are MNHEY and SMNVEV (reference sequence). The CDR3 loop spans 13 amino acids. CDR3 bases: TGTGCCAGCAGTTTTAGACAGGACACTGAAGCTTTCTTT. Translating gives CASSFRQDTEAFF.

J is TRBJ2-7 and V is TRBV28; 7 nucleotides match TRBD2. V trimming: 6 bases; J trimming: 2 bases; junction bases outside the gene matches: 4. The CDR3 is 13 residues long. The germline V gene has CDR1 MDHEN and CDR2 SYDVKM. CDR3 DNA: TGTGCCAGCAGGGCTAGCGGCCCCTACGAGCAGTACTTC. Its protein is CASRASGPYEQYF.

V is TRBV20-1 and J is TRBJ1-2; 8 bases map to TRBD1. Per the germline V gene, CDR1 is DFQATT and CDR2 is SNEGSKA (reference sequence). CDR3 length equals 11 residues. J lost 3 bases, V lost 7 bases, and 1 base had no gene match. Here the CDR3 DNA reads TGCAGTGGGGGACAGGACTATGGCTACACCTTC. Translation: CSGGQDYGYTF.

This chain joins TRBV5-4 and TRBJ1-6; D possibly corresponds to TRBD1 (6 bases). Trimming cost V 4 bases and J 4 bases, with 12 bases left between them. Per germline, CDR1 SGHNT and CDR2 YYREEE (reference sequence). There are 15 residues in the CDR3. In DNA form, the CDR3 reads TGTGCCAGCAGCATCCAGGGGATTTATAATTCACCCCTCCACTTT. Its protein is CASSIQGIYNSPLHF.

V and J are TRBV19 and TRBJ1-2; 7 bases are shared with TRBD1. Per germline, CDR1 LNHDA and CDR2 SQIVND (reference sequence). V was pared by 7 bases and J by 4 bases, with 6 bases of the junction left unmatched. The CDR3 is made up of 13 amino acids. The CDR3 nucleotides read TGTGCCAGTAAGCGGGACAGTTTCTATGGCTACACCTTC. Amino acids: CASKRDSFYGYTF.